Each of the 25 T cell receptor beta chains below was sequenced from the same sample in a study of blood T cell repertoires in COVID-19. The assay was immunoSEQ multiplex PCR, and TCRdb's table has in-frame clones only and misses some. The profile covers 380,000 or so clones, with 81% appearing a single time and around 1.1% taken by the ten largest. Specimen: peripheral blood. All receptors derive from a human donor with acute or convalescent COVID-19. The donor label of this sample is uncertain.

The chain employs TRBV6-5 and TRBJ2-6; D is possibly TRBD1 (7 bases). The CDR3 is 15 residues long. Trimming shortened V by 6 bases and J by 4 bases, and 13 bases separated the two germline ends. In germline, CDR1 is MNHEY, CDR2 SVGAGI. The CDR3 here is CASRKQGRGANVLTF. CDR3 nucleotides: TGTGCCAGCAGGAAACAGGGGAGGGGGGCCAACGTCCTGACTTTC.

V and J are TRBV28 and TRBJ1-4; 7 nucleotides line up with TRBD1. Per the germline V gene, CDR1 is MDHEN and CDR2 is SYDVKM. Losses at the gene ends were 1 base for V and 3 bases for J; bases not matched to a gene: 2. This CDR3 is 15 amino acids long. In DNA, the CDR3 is TGTGCCAGCAGTTTATCAGGGACAGCTAATGAAAAACTGTTTTTT. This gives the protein CASSLSGTANEKLFF.

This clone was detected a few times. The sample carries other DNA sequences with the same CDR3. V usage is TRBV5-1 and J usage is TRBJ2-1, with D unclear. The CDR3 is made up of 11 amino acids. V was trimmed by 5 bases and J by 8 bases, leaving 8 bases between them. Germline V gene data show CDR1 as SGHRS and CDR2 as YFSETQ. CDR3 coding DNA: TGCGCCAGCAGTTTTTCGGATGAGCAGTTCTTC. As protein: CASSFSDEQFF.

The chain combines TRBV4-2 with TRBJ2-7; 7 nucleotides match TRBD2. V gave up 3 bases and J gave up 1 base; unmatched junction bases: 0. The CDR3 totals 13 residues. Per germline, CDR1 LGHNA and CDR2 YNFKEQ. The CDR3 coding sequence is TGTGCCAGCAGCCAGGGGGGGTCCTACGAGCAGTACTTC. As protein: CASSQGGSYEQYF.

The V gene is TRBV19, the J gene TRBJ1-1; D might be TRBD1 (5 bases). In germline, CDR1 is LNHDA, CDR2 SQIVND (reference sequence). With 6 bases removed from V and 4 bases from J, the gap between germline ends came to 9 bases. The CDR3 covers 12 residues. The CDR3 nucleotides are TGTGCCAGTAGGGACATGCTCACTGAAGCTTTCTTT. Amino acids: CASRDMLTEAFF. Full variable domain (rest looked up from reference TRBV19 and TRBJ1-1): DGGITQSPKYLFRKEGQNVTLSCEQNLNHDAMYWYRQDPGQGLRLIYYSQIVNDFQKGDIAEGYSVSREKKESFPLTVTSAQKNPTAFYLCASRDMLTEAFFGQGTRLTVV.

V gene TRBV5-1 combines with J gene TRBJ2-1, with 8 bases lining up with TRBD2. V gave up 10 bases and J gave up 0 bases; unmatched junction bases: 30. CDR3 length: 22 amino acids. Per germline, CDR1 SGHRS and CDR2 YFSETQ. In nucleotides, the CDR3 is TGCGCCCGCCGCCCGGGGGGGGCTGAGGGTAGGGGGAAAGTTAGCTCCTACAATGAGCAGTTCTTC. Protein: CARRPGGAEGRGKVSSYNEQFF.

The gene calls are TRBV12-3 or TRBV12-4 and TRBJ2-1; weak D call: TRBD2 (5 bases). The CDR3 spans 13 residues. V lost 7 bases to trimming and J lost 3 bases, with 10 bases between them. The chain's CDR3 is CASKLEVYNEQFF. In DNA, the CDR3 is TGTGCCAGCAAACTAGAAGTCTACAATGAGCAGTTCTTC.

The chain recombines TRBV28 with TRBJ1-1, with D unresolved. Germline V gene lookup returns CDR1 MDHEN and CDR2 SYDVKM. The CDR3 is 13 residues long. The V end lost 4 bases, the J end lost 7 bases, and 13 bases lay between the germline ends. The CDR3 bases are TGTGCCAGCAGTTCCTGGGCATTGAATGAAGCTTTCTTT. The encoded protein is CASSSWALNEAFF.

CDR3: CASSGTGGVYGYTF. Here the CDR3 DNA reads TGTGCCAGCAGTGGGACAGGGGGCGTCTATGGCTACACCTTC. The chain links TRBV2 to TRBJ1-2; 11 nucleotides match TRBD1. Germline V gene lookup returns CDR1 SNHLY and CDR2 FYNNEI. The V and J ends lost 4 bases and 4 bases, in that order; junction bases with no gene match: 2. The CDR3 runs 14 residues.

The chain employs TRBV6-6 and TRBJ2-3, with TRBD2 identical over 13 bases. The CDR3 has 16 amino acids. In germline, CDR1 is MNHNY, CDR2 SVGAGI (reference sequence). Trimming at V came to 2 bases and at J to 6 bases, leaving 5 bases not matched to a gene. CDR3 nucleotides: TGTGCCAGCAGTTACAGGACTAGCGGGGGCGGTGATACGCAGTATTTT. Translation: CASSYRTSGGGDTQYF.

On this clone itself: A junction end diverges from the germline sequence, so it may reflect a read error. CDR3 sequence: CASSLGLAGGLWIF. CDR3 nucleotides: TGTGCCAGCAGCCTAGGACTAGCGGGGGGCCTTTGGATCTTC. The chain recombines TRBV5-4 with TRBJ2-1; 14 positions match TRBD2. There are 14 residues in the CDR3. Per the germline V gene, CDR1 is SGHNT and CDR2 is YYREEE (reference sequence).

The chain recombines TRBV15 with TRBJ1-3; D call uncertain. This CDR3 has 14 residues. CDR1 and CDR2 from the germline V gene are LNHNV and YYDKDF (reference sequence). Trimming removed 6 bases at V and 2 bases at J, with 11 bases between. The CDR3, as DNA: TGTGCCACCAGGGACTTATCCGCTGGAAACACCATATATTTT. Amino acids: CATRDLSAGNTIYF.

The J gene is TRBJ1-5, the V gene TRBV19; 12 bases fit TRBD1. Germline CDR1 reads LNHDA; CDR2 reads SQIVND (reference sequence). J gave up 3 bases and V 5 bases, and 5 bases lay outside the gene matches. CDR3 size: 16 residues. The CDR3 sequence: CASSPWGQGANQPQHF. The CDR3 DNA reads TGTGCCAGTAGTCCGTGGGGACAGGGGGCCAATCAGCCCCAGCATTTT.

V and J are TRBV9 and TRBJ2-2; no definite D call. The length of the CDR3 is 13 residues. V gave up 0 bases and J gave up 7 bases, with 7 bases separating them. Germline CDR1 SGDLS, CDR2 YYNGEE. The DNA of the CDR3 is TGTGCCAGCAGCGTAGTCCCGGTCGGGGAGCTGTTTTTT. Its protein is CASSVVPVGELFF.

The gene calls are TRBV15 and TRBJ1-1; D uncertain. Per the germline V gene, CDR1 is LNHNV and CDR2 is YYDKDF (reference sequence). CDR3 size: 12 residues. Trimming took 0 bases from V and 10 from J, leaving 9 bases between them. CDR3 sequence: CATSRDLKRAFF. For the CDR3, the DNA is TGTGCCACCAGCAGAGATCTGAAGCGAGCTTTCTTT.

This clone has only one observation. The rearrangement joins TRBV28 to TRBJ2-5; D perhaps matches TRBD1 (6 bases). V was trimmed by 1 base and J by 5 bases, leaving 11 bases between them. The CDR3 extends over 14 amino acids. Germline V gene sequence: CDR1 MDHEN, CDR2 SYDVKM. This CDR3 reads CASSLSGVGETQYF. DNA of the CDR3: TGTGCCAGCAGTTTATCAGGGGTGGGCGAGACCCAGTACTTC.

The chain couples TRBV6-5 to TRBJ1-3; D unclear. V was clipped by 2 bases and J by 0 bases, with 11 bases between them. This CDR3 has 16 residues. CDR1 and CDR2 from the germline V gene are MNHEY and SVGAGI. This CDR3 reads CASSYVGAASGNTIYF. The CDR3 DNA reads TGTGCCAGCAGTTACGTTGGAGCGGCCTCTGGAAACACCATATATTTT.

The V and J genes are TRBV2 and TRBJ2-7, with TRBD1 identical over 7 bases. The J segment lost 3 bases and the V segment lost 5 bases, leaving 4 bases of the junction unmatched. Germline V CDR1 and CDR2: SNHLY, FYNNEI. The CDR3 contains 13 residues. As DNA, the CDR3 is TGTGCCAGCAGTATGACAGGGCTCTACGAGCAGTACTTC. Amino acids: CASSMTGLYEQYF.

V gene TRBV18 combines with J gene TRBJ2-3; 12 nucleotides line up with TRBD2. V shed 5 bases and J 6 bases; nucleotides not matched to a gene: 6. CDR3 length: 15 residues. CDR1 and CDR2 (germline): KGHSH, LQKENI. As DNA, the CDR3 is TGTGCCAGCTCATGGACTAGCGGGATATGGGATACGCAGTATTTT. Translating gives CASSWTSGIWDTQYF.

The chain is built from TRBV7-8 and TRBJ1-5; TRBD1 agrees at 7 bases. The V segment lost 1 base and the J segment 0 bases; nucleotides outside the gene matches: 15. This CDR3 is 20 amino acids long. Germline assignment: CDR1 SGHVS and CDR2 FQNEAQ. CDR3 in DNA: TGTGCCAGCAGCTTAGTTCGAATGGAGACAGGGAGATATAGCAATCAGCCCCAGCATTTT. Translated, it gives CASSLVRMETGRYSNQPQHF. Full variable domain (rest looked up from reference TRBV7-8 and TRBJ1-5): GAGVSQSPRYKVAKRGQDVALRCDPISGHVSLFWYQQALGQGPEFLTYFQNEAQLDKSGLPSDRFFAERPEGSVSTLKIQRTQQEDSAVYLCASSLVRMETGRYSNQPQHFGDGTRLSIL.

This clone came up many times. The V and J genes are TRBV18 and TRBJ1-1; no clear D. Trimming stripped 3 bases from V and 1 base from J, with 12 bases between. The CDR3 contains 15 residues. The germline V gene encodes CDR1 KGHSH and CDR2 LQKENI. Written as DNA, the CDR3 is TGTGCCAGCTCACCGAGGCTCACCGAGAACACTGAAGCTTTCTTT. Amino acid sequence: CASSPRLTENTEAFF.

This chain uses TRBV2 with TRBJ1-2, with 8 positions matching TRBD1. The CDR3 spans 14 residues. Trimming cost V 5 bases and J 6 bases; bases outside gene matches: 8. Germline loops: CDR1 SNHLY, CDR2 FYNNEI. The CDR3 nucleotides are TGTGCCAGCAGTCACGACAGGGGAATCGATGGCTACACCTTC. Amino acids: CASSHDRGIDGYTF.

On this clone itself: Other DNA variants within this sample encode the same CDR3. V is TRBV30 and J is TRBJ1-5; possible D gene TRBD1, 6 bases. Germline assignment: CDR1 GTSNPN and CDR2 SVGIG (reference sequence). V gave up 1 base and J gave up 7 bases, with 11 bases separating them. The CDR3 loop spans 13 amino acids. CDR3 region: CAWSEQGGQPQHF. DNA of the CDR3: TGTGCCTGGAGTGAACAGGGCGGCCAGCCCCAGCATTTT.

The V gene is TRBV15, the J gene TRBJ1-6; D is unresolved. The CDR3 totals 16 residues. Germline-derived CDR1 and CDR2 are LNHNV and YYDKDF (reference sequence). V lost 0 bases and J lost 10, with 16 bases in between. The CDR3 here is CATSRDRKEGRSPLHF. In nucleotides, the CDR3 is TGTGCCACCAGCAGAGATAGAAAGGAGGGAAGGTCACCCCTCCACTTT.

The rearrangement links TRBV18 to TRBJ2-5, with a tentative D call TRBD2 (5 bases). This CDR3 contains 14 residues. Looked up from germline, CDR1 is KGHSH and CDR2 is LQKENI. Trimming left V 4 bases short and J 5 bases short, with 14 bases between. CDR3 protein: CASSHGRKRETQYF. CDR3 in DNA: TGTGCCAGCTCACACGGACGGAAGCGGGAGACCCAGTACTTC.